This TCR beta chain was found in a study of regulatory T cells in long-lasting Graves disease. Study information: By definition, persistent Graves' disease involved antithyroid drugs for over 5 years alongside positive TSH receptor antibodies.

Study-wide points: The number of shared public clonotypes was higher in persistent patients (roughly 3,000) than new patients (about 910). Having few samples may have compromised the accuracy. There were preferences for TRBV28, TRBJ1-2 and TRBJ2-5 in persistent disease.

The time point is: persistent/refractory GD, antithyroid drugs over 5 years with positive TRAb. Extracted RNA from PBMCs served as the source of the TCR library. Remarks on this clonotype: Its antigen is as yet unknown.

This CDR3 region has 13 residues. Germline CDR1 and CDR2: MNHEY and SVGEGT. V was shortened by 6 bases and J by 4 bases, with 11 bases between the two germline ends. Arm-PCR with iRepertoire HTBI primers amplified the CDR3 regions for these TCR beta libraries. TCRdb reprocessed the multiplex PCR reads with MiXCR, giving one entry per CDR3 protein. The sample contains around 460,000 distinct CDR3 sequences, 20% to 25% of which appear only once. The V and J genes are TRBV6-2 or TRBV6-3 and TRBJ2-3, with D possibly matching TRBD1 (6 bases). The source material was peripheral blood mononuclear cells (PBMCs), sampled when the disease was refractory, from a patient treated with antithyroid drugs. This TCR was recovered from a female donor with Graves disease. In nucleotides, the CDR3 is TGTGCCAGCAGAGCTGACAGGTCAGATACGCAGTATTTT. Translated: CASRADRSDTQYF.